This T cell receptor beta chain appears in the sequencing data of a study of OX40 agonist ivuxolimab in advanced cancers. The CDR3 extends over 13 amino acids. Trimming shortened V by 3 bases and J by 3 bases, and 8 bases separated the two germline ends. CDR1 is MNHEY and CDR2 is SMNVEV in the germline V gene (reference sequence). The method was immunoSEQ multiplex PCR; TCRdb's version includes in-frame clones alone and lacks a portion of them. Of tens of thousands of clones listed, around 84% were seen once; the top ten hold 21%. A few counts support this clone. The chain recombines TRBV27 with TRBJ1-2; tentatively, D is TRBD1 (5 bases). The material was CD4+ or CD8+ T cells sorted from blood, obtained in a trial of the OX40 agonist ivuxolimab. This TCR derives from an adult with an advanced solid tumor such as melanoma, head and neck, liver or kidney cancer. The CDR3 region is CASSFPGYYGYTF. In nucleotides, the CDR3 is TGTGCCAGCAGTTTCCCAGGGTACTATGGCTACACCTTC.